The 10 T cell receptor beta chains below come from one sample, sequenced in a study of OX40 agonist ivuxolimab in advanced cancers. Measured with immunoSEQ multiplex PCR; TCRdb has only the in-frame clones, and not every one. The data show around 90,000 clones, 91% seen once. The sequencing here drew on CD4+ or CD8+ T cells sorted from blood, taken in a trial of the OX40 agonist ivuxolimab. Receptors originate from an adult with an advanced solid tumor such as melanoma, head and neck, liver or kidney cancer.

The chain has TRBV19 and TRBJ2-4; 7 bases agree with TRBD1. The CDR3 covers 14 residues. CDR1 and CDR2 (germline): LNHDA, SQIVND (reference sequence). Trimming took 6 bases from V and 1 from J; bases not matched to a gene: 3. The chain's CDR3 is CASRTGSAKNIQYF. The CDR3 region has the DNA TGTGCCAGTAGGACAGGGTCCGCCAAAAACATTCAGTACTTC.

The rearrangement joins TRBV28 to TRBJ2-7; tentative D call: TRBD1 (6 bases). CDR3 size: 14 residues. Looked up from germline, CDR1 is MDHEN and CDR2 is SYDVKM. The V end lost 5 bases, the J end lost 2 bases, and 13 bases lay between the germline ends. CDR3 coding DNA: TGTGCCAGCAGTACCCCAGGGGAAACCTACGAGCAGTACTTC. Protein product: CASSTPGETYEQYF.

The J gene is TRBJ2-2, the V gene TRBV5-1; 7 bases are a match to TRBD2. V was clipped by 5 bases and J by 0 bases; unmatched bases: 7. The CDR3 totals 16 residues. Germline V gives CDR1 SGHRS, CDR2 YFSETQ. CDR3 in DNA: TGCGCCAGCAGTTTGCTAGCGGCGACGAACACCGGGGAGCTGTTTTTT. Residues: CASSLLAATNTGELFF.

The chain carries TRBV6-1 and TRBJ2-7; D is perhaps TRBD2 (5 bases). CDR1 is MNHNS, CDR2 SASEGT, per germline. The CDR3 is 13 amino acids. Trimming shortened V by 5 bases and J by 1 base, and 9 bases separated the two germline ends. CDR3 DNA sequence: TGTGCCAGCAGTTCTCGGGGATCCTACGAGCAGTACTTC. Translated: CASSSRGSYEQYF.

This chain connects TRBV10-3 to TRBJ2-7; D is uncertain. The CDR3 is 13 residues long. The germline V and J ends were trimmed by 3 bases and 2 bases, with 8 bases remaining between them. Germline V gene data show CDR1 as ENHRY and CDR2 as SYGVKD. Written as DNA, the CDR3 is TGTGCCATCAGTGATCCTGTACCCTACGAGCAGTACTTC. This codes for CAISDPVPYEQYF.

The chain couples TRBV27 to TRBJ2-1; 9 bases line up with TRBD1. The germline gives CDR1 MNHEY, CDR2 SMNVEV (reference sequence). The length of the CDR3 is 15 residues. The J segment lost 6 bases and the V segment lost 5 bases, leaving 8 bases of the junction unmatched. CDR3 in DNA: TGTGCCAGCAGTAGAATAGGGACAGGGCGCAATGAGCAGTTCTTC. Translated: CASSRIGTGRNEQFF.

The chain has TRBV7-9 and TRBJ1-2, with a tentative D call TRBD1 (5 bases). Trimming pared 3 bases from V and 6 bases from J, leaving 14 bases between. CDR3 length: 14 residues. Germline CDR1 reads SEHNR; CDR2 reads FQNEAQ (reference sequence). The CDR3 coding sequence is TGTGCCAGCAGCTTCGAAGACAGTCTAAATGGCTACACCTTC. Its translation is CASSFEDSLNGYTF. Filled out from reference TRBV7-9 and TRBJ1-2, the complete variable domain reads DTGVSQNPRHKITKRGQNVTFRCDPISEHNRLYWYRQTLGQGPEFLTYFQNEAQLEKSRLLSDRFSAERPKGSFSTLEIQRTEQGDSAMYLCASSFEDSLNGYTFGSGTRLTVV.

This chain links TRBV28 with TRBJ2-7, with 11 bases fitting TRBD2. The CDR3 contains 15 residues. The germline V gene encodes CDR1 MDHEN and CDR2 SYDVKM. The trim removed 1 base at V and 4 bases at J, leaving 3 bases unmatched. As DNA, the CDR3 is TGTGCCAGCAGTTTATCAACTAGCGGGAGATACGAGCAGTACTTC. Its translation: CASSLSTSGRYEQYF.

CDR3 amino acids: CASSSQLTGELFF. The CDR3 DNA reads as TGTGCCAGCAGCTCCCAACTCACCGGGGAGCTGTTTTTT. The rearrangement links TRBV11-2 to TRBJ2-2; no clear D gene. From germline, CDR1 is SGHAT and CDR2 FQNNGV. The CDR3 runs to 13 residues. Trimming took 4 bases from V and 4 from J, leaving 7 bases between them.

The chain has TRBV7-2 and TRBJ2-2, with D tentatively TRBD2 (5 bases). Trimming left V 4 bases short and J 7 bases short, with 16 bases between. The germline CDR1 and CDR2 sequences are SGHTA and FQGNSA. This CDR3 comprises 15 residues. DNA for the CDR3: TGTGCCAGCAGCTCATCTAGCTTTCACAGCGGGGAGCTGTTTTTT. It is translated as CASSSSSFHSGELFF.